This T cell receptor (beta chain) was recovered during a study of T cell responses to AZD1222 COVID-19 vaccine. The germline V gene encodes CDR1 SGHNT and CDR2 YYREEE (reference sequence). The CDR3 has 13 amino acids. Trimming removed 2 bases from V and 4 bases from J, with 9 bases in between. Method: immunoSEQ multiplex PCR; TCRdb's copy keeps in-frame clones and lacks some. The sample lists approximately 74,000 clones; 70% to 90% were seen once. The chain is built from TRBV5-4 and TRBJ2-5; no reliable D call. Sequenced here: peripheral blood, sampled 28 days after the second AZD1222 dose. This clonotype was obtained from an adult who received the AZD1222 COVID-19 vaccine. The CDR3 loop reads CASSFHSIETQYF. For the CDR3, the DNA is TGTGCCAGCAGCTTCCACAGTATAGAGACCCAGTACTTC. The full variable domain, in which reference TRBV5-4 and TRBJ2-5 provide the parts outside the CDR3, is ETGVTQSPTHLIKTRGQQVTLRCSSQSGHNTVSWYQQALGQGPQFIFQYYREEENGRGNFPPRFSGLQFPNYSSELNVNALELDDSALYLCASSFHSIETQYFGPGTRLLVL.